The table lists the clone carrying this T cell receptor (beta chain) with many counts. As yet, its antigen is unknown. The CDR3 loop spans 15 amino acids. CDR1 and CDR2 from the germline V gene are DFQATT and SNEGSKA (reference sequence). The germline V and J ends were trimmed by 4 bases and 7 bases, with 21 bases remaining between them. This entry belongs to a study of naive and memory T cell subsets. Study conclusions and caveats: This RNA-based method may be sensitive to activation-related transcript changes.

An oligonucleotide containing a UMI was ligated to the 3' end of TCR cDNA. RNA was extracted from under 3 ml of whole blood of healthy adults. Four PCR rounds used nested alpha and beta constant region primers plus the SP2 primer. For blood and skin samples, reverse transcription used TCR alpha and beta constant primers. TCRdb reanalysed the 5' RACE reads using MiXCR and keeps one entry per CDR3 protein. Of 55,000 to 70,000 distinct CDR3 sequences listed, 7.6% are singletons. The rearrangement links TRBV20-1 to TRBJ2-3; D unclear. The TCR comes from a female donor in good health. In nucleotides, the CDR3 is TGCAGTGCTAAGTCCTCTTTCGGTGCTGCCTATACGCAGTATTTT. Translation gives CSAKSSFGAAYTQYF.